This TCR beta chain was observed in a study of shared clonotypes between healthy human individuals. Using immunoSEQ multiplex PCR, the repertoire was profiled, and TCRdb retains in-frame clones only, with some absent. The table lists 1.6 million or so clones, around 95% of them singletons. CDR1 is SGHNT and CDR2 is YENEEA in the germline V gene. This CDR3 contains 15 residues. V lost 1 base and J 3 bases, leaving 9 bases between the germline ends. With regard to this clone: Its specificity is unknown. The same CDR3 can be traced to other DNA sequences in this sample.

Study-wide points: Apart from blood, nothing was sampled; tissue repertoires likely differ. Among several donors, about 4.6% of naive CD4 clonotypes were found in common. Among donors, clonotype sharing was expected to be affected by sequencing depth.

V is TRBV11-3 and J is TRBJ2-2; TRBD1 might be the D (5 bases). Sequencing was performed on naive CD4+ T cells sorted from blood. Subset noted: CD45RA+ positively selected. The clonotype originates from a man aged 30 to 45 in good health. The CDR3: CASSLGGRDTGELFF. The CDR3 DNA is TGTGCCAGCAGCTTAGGGGGCCGGGACACCGGGGAGCTGTTTTTT.